Below are 17 T cell receptor beta chains sequenced from a single sample in a study of blood T cell repertoires in COVID-19. Sequenced by immunoSEQ multiplex PCR; TCRdb stores in-frame clones only, minus some. This table holds some 270,000 clones, approximately 85% found once. Specimen: peripheral blood. These receptors were obtained from a woman in her seventies with acute or convalescent COVID-19.

V and J are TRBV2 and TRBJ2-2, with D unclear. The V and J ends lost 7 bases and 6 bases respectively, with 12 bases between them. Germline loops: CDR1 SNHLY, CDR2 FYNNEI. The CDR3 contains 13 residues. The chain's CDR3 is CASTRSLAGELFF. The CDR3 DNA follows: TGTGCCAGCACTAGATCGTTAGCCGGGGAGCTGTTTTTT.

J is TRBJ2-5 and V is TRBV12-5, with 11 bases matching TRBD2. The CDR3 totals 14 residues. V lost 8 bases to trimming and J lost 9 bases; unmatched junction nucleotides: 11. Germline CDR1 is LGHNT and CDR2 is FRNRAP. CDR3 DNA: TGTGCTAGTCAGGAGCTAGCGGGGGGCGGGGCCCAGTACTTC. Protein sequence: CASQELAGGGAQYF.

The chain has TRBV6-5 and TRBJ1-6; maybe TRBD1 (5 bases). Germline V gives CDR1 MNHEY, CDR2 SVGAGI. This CDR3 is built from 14 residues. With 10 bases removed from V and 7 bases from J, the gap between germline ends came to 17 bases. In DNA form, the CDR3 reads TGTGCCACACAGGATTCAACCTTCAATTCACCCCTCCACTTT. This gives the protein CATQDSTFNSPLHF.

This clone was detected once. The rearrangement joins TRBV19 to TRBJ2-7, with TRBD2 identical over 7 bases. Germline trimming cut 5 bases from V and 7 bases from J; bases unmatched to any gene: 11. Germline V gene lookup returns CDR1 LNHDA and CDR2 SQIVND (reference sequence). The CDR3 spans 14 residues. The CDR3 spells CASSPRRDYQEQYF. DNA for the CDR3: TGTGCCAGTAGTCCCCGCCGGGACTACCAGGAGCAGTACTTC.

CDR3 DNA sequence: TGTGCCAGCTCACCCGGTCCCCAGGAGGCCGTATATAGCAATCAGCCCCAGCATTTT. Amino acid sequence: CASSPGPQEAVYSNQPQHF. The chain links TRBV18 to TRBJ1-5; no reliable D call. CDR1 and CDR2 from the germline V gene are KGHSH and LQKENI. The CDR3 length is 19 residues. V lost 3 bases and J lost 0, with 21 bases in between.

The chain uses TRBV15 and TRBJ2-7, with D possibly being TRBD1 (5 bases). V lost 5 bases and J 1 base, leaving 12 bases between the germline ends. This CDR3 spans 14 amino acids. Germline loops: CDR1 LNHNV, CDR2 YYDKDF (reference sequence). The CDR3 nucleotides read TGTGCCACCAGCGACAGAGCTTCGTCCTACGAGCAGTACTTC. It is translated as CATSDRASSYEQYF.

The chain links TRBV29-1 to TRBJ1-6; D remains ambiguous. CDR1 is SQVTM, CDR2 ANQGSEA, per germline. The V end lost 4 bases, the J end lost 12 bases, and 19 bases lay between the germline ends. The CDR3 totals 14 residues. The DNA of the CDR3 is TGCAGCGTTGGGGCTTCTGCTTATGGTGGACCCCTCCACTTT. This codes for CSVGASAYGGPLHF.

The J gene is TRBJ1-5, the V gene TRBV30, with 7 bases fitting TRBD1. The CDR3 loop spans 14 amino acids. Looked up from germline, CDR1 is GTSNPN and CDR2 is SVGIG (reference sequence). V shed 1 base and J 11 bases; nucleotides not matched to a gene: 11. The chain's CDR3 is CAWSASGTAPAQHF. CDR3 bases: TGTGCCTGGAGTGCCTCTGGGACAGCCCCAGCCCAGCATTTT.

The chain recombines TRBV3-1 (or the pseudogene TRBV3-2) with TRBJ2-3; 12 nucleotides align to TRBD2. From germline, CDR1 is LGHDT and CDR2 YNNKEL (reference sequence). V shed 4 bases and J 5 bases; nucleotides not matched to a gene: 10. The CDR3 covers 17 residues. This chain's CDR3 is CASSLLLAGGRGDTQYF. The CDR3 DNA sequence: TGTGCCAGCAGCCTCCTGCTAGCGGGGGGGCGGGGAGATACGCAGTATTTT.

The rearrangement uses TRBV24-1 and TRBJ2-5, with D perhaps TRBD1 (6 bases). This CDR3 region has 15 residues. In germline, CDR1 is KGHDR, CDR2 SFDVKD. Trimming took 3 bases from V and 2 from J, leaving 12 bases between them. The CDR3 here is CATSDPRQAQETQYF. CDR3 bases: TGTGCCACCAGTGATCCTCGACAGGCGCAAGAGACCCAGTACTTC.

For this clone: Other DNA sequences in the sample encode the same CDR3. CDR3 region: CASSQGGGQGPYEQYF. CDR3 nucleotide sequence: TGTGCCAGCAGCCAAGGGGGCGGACAGGGGCCCTACGAGCAGTACTTC. The chain has TRBV3-1 (or the pseudogene TRBV3-2) and TRBJ2-7; 9 bases align to TRBD1. CDR1 is LGHDT, CDR2 YNNKEL, per germline (reference sequence). Losses at the gene ends were 1 base for V and 2 bases for J; bases not matched to a gene: 6. CDR3 size: 16 residues.

V gene TRBV6-5 combines with J gene TRBJ1-5; D perhaps matches TRBD1 (5 bases). There are 13 residues in the CDR3. The germline V and J ends were trimmed by 2 bases and 4 bases, with 6 bases remaining between them. From germline, CDR1 is MNHEY and CDR2 SVGAGI. The CDR3 protein is CASSYQGNQPQHF. CDR3 DNA sequence: TGTGCCAGCAGTTACCAGGGAAATCAGCCCCAGCATTTT.

The rearrangement joins TRBV27 to TRBJ2-5, with 7 bases aligning to TRBD1. In germline, CDR1 is MNHEY, CDR2 SMNVEV (reference sequence). The CDR3 extends over 14 amino acids. J gave up 6 bases and V 2 bases, and 6 bases lay outside the gene matches. The CDR3 sequence is CASSLSLQGQTQYF. In DNA form, the CDR3 reads TGTGCCAGCAGTTTAAGCCTACAGGGGCAGACCCAGTACTTC.

The sample holds one count of this clone. The genes are TRBV27 and TRBJ1-2; 7 nucleotides agree with TRBD1. CDR3 size: 14 residues. After removal of 3 bases from V and 8 bases from J, the junction contained 9 bases not matched to a gene. The germline CDR1 and CDR2 sequences are MNHEY and SMNVEV (reference sequence). CDR3 DNA: TGTGCCAGCAGTTTCCGGGACAGCGGTCGGGGCTACACCTTC. Its protein product is CASSFRDSGRGYTF.

The chain joins TRBV11-2 to TRBJ1-2; TRBD1 aligns across 7 bases. The ends lost 9 bases at V and 5 bases at J; junction bases unmatched: 9. The germline gives CDR1 SGHAT, CDR2 FQNNGV. The CDR3 is 13 residues long. The CDR3 DNA sequence: TGTGCCAGTATCTCTCCGGGACAGTATGGCTACACCTTC. Amino acids: CASISPGQYGYTF.

This clone was counted between two and nine times. The chain is built from TRBV2 and TRBJ1-5, with TRBD1 identical over 11 bases. Germline loops: CDR1 SNHLY, CDR2 FYNNEI. The V segment lost 6 bases and the J segment 4 bases; nucleotides outside the gene matches: 5. The CDR3 is 15 amino acids. The CDR3 loop is CASSQGTGGNQPQHF. The CDR3 DNA reads as TGTGCCAGCAGCCAAGGGACAGGGGGGAATCAGCCCCAGCATTTT.

This clone was observed once. The CDR3 protein is CASSGGRGYEQYF. The CDR3 nucleotides read TGTGCCAGCTCTGGCGGCAGGGGATACGAGCAGTACTTC. The chain combines TRBV18 with TRBJ2-7; tentatively, D is TRBD1 (6 bases). The CDR3 extends over 13 amino acids. The V gene lost 6 bases and the J gene lost 4 bases, with 13 bases spanning the gap. The germline V gene has CDR1 KGHSH and CDR2 LQKENI.